These 16 T cell receptor beta chains came from one sample sequenced in a study of blood T cell repertoires in COVID-19. Some clones are missing from TCRdb's copy, which holds only in-frame ones; the method was immunoSEQ multiplex PCR. The sample shows roughly 60,000 clones, over 75% of them seen only once. Material for sequencing was peripheral blood. These receptors were taken from a human donor in a cohort sampled during active COVID-19.

The chain joins TRBV4-2 to TRBJ1-2; D gene ambiguous. Germline V gives CDR1 LGHNA, CDR2 YNFKEQ. The CDR3 is 16 amino acids. V lost 4 bases and J 1 base, leaving 16 bases between the germline ends. CDR3 in amino acids: CASSPESRTYNYGYTF. The CDR3 DNA reads as TGTGCCAGCAGCCCAGAGAGCCGTACCTATAACTATGGCTACACCTTC.

The chain uses TRBV6-5 and TRBJ2-3; the D gene is possibly TRBD1 (6 bases). Trimming took off 6 bases at V and 4 bases at J, with 17 bases between the two ends. The CDR3 extends over 15 amino acids. Germline assignment: CDR1 MNHEY and CDR2 SVGAGI. The CDR3 sequence is CASRDSPTQADTQYF. DNA for the CDR3: TGTGCCAGCAGGGACAGCCCCACACAAGCAGATACGCAGTATTTT.

This clone showed up just a few times. This rearrangement joins TRBV4-1 to TRBJ1-2; D unclear. Per germline, CDR1 MGHRA and CDR2 YSYEKL. V dropped 1 base and J dropped 2 bases, with 11 bases sitting between them. This CDR3 is 15 amino acids long. As DNA, the CDR3 is TGCGCCAGCAGCCAAGTCGCCCAGGCGAACTATGGCTACACCTTC. Translating it yields CASSQVAQANYGYTF.

CDR3 DNA sequence: TGTGCCAGCAGCCAGGGGGCCGGGCCTGACTACGAGCAGTACTTC. It translates to CASSQGAGPDYEQYF. V gene TRBV4-2 combines with J gene TRBJ2-7; D is perhaps TRBD1 (6 bases). Per germline, CDR1 LGHNA and CDR2 YNFKEQ. The CDR3 extends over 15 amino acids. Trimming left V 3 bases short and J 3 bases short, with 15 bases between.

The genes are TRBV12-3 or TRBV12-4 and TRBJ1-2, with D perhaps TRBD1 (6 bases). Trimming left V 6 bases short and J 8 bases short, with 13 bases between. The CDR3 consists of 12 residues. Here the CDR3 reads CASSPTGQGYTF. Written as DNA, the CDR3 is TGTGCCAGCAGCCCCACAGGGCAGGGCTACACCTTC.

This chain connects TRBV19 to TRBJ1-4; 7 positions agree with TRBD1. The CDR3 runs to 12 residues. V was pared by 4 bases and J by 14 bases, with 7 bases of the junction left unmatched. Per the germline V gene, CDR1 is LNHDA and CDR2 is SQIVND (reference sequence). The CDR3 bases are TGTGCCAGTAGTAACCGACAGGGTCGGCTGTTTTTT. It yields the protein CASSNRQGRLFF. The entire variable domain, with the rest obtained from reference TRBV19 and TRBJ1-4, is as follows: DGGITQSPKYLFRKEGQNVTLSCEQNLNHDAMYWYRQDPGQGLRLIYYSQIVNDFQKGDIAEGYSVSREKKESFPLTVTSAQKNPTAFYLCASSNRQGRLFFGSGTQLSVL.

This chain connects TRBV6-5 to TRBJ1-1; 7 bases are a match to TRBD1. The V and J ends lost 5 bases and 4 bases, in that order; junction bases with no gene match: 7. The CDR3 sequence is 14 residues long. CDR1 and CDR2 from the germline V gene are MNHEY and SVGAGI. In nucleotides, the CDR3 is TGTGCCAGCAGTACACCGACAGGGTTCACTGAAGCTTTCTTT. It translates to CASSTPTGFTEAFF.

This clone was observed a single time. The chain uses TRBV6-5 and TRBJ2-1, with D perhaps TRBD1 (7 bases). This CDR3 region has 13 residues. The V and J ends lost 6 bases and 8 bases respectively, with 14 bases between them. Germline V gene sequence: CDR1 MNHEY, CDR2 SVGAGI. CDR3 DNA sequence: TGTGCCAGCAGGCGCCAGGGGGGCGATGAGCAGTTCTTC. Protein sequence: CASRRQGGDEQFF.

The rearrangement links TRBV19 to TRBJ1-3, with D maybe TRBD1 (6 bases). From germline, CDR1 is LNHDA and CDR2 SQIVND (reference sequence). Trimming removed 6 bases at V and 1 base at J, with 13 bases between. The CDR3 extends over 15 amino acids. The CDR3 coding sequence is TGTGCCAGTAGAACGACAGGCGGGTCTGGAAACACCATATATTTT. It specifies CASRTTGGSGNTIYF. The full variable domain, rest sourced from reference TRBV19 and TRBJ1-3, is DGGITQSPKYLFRKEGQNVTLSCEQNLNHDAMYWYRQDPGQGLRLIYYSQIVNDFQKGDIAEGYSVSREKKESFPLTVTSAQKNPTAFYLCASRTTGGSGNTIYFGEGSWLTVV.

The V gene is TRBV19, the J gene TRBJ2-7, with 8 bases fitting TRBD1. The CDR3 is 13 residues long. The germline CDR1 and CDR2 sequences are LNHDA and SQIVND (reference sequence). V lost 6 bases, J lost 5 bases, and 6 bases stayed unmatched. The CDR3 DNA is TGTGCCAGTAGCAGGACAGGGCCCCACGAGCAGTACTTC. This codes for CASSRTGPHEQYF.

V is TRBV7-3 and J is TRBJ2-7; TRBD1 aligns across 12 bases. V was pared by 5 bases and J by 6 bases, with 8 bases of the junction left unmatched. Germline V CDR1 and CDR2: SGHTA, FQGTGA. This CDR3 is 15 amino acids long. Here the CDR3 reads CASSPKGTGGSEQYF. The DNA of the CDR3 is TGTGCCAGCAGCCCAAAAGGGACAGGGGGCTCCGAGCAGTACTTC. The variable domain in full, completed from reference TRBV7-3 and TRBJ2-7, reads GAGVSQTPSNKVTEKGKYVELRCDPISGHTALYWYRQSLGQGPEFLIYFQGTGAADDSGLPNDRFFAVRPEGSVSTLKIQRTERGDSAVYLCASSPKGTGGSEQYFGPGTRLTVT.

The V and J genes are TRBV9 and TRBJ1-2, with no clear D. The CDR3 has 14 amino acids. Between the trimmed V and J ends, which lost 5 bases and 3 bases, there was a span of 14 bases. CDR1 is SGDLS, CDR2 YYNGEE, per germline. The CDR3: CASRRPGAYYGYTF. For the CDR3, the DNA is TGTGCCAGCAGGAGACCGGGAGCCTACTATGGCTACACCTTC.

The chain links TRBV5-1 to TRBJ2-5, with D possibly being TRBD2 (6 bases). V was shortened by 3 bases and J by 1 base, with 7 bases between the two germline ends. The CDR3 has 13 residues. In germline, CDR1 is SGHRS, CDR2 YFSETQ. CDR3 loop: CASSWDFQETQYF. CDR3 sequence (DNA): TGCGCCAGCAGCTGGGACTTCCAAGAGACCCAGTACTTC. The full variable domain, its missing parts supplied by reference TRBV5-1 and TRBJ2-5, is KAGVTQTPRYLIKTRGQQVTLSCSPISGHRSVSWYQQTPGQGLQFLFEYFSETQRNKGNFPGRFSGRQFSNSRSEMNVSTLELGDSALYLCASSWDFQETQYFGPGTRLLVL.

The chain carries TRBV19 and TRBJ1-2; 8 positions match TRBD1. J lost 4 bases, V lost 5 bases, and 6 bases had no gene match. Germline lookup yields CDR1 LNHDA and CDR2 SQIVND (reference sequence). This CDR3 has 14 amino acids. DNA for the CDR3: TGTGCCAGTAGTTCACAGGGGGTTGGCTATGGCTACACCTTC. This sequence encodes CASSSQGVGYGYTF.

This chain uses TRBV6-6 with TRBJ2-3, with D tentatively TRBD2 (6 bases). The CDR3 sequence is 14 residues long. The germline CDR1 and CDR2 sequences are MNHNY and SVGAGI (reference sequence). V was shortened by 7 bases and J by 1 base, with 12 bases between the two germline ends. This CDR3 reads CASKADYRTDTQYF. The DNA for the CDR3 is TGTGCCAGCAAGGCGGACTACCGCACAGATACGCAGTATTTT.

The CDR3 DNA is TGTGCCAGCAGCTTAGGCATTGGGCGAGAGACCCAGTACTTC. Amino acid sequence: CASSLGIGRETQYF. V usage is TRBV7-2 and J usage is TRBJ2-5; D call uncertain. The CDR3 spans 14 residues. V was pared by 1 base and J by 4 bases, with 10 bases between. Germline values: CDR1 SGHTA, CDR2 FQGNSA.